Listed below are T cell receptor beta chains from one sample, sequenced in a study of cytomegalovirus exposure and HLA in healthy donors. Method: immunoSEQ multiplex PCR; TCRdb's copy keeps in-frame clones and lacks some. The table records 110,000 to 150,000 clones, 73% of them present only once. Specimen: PBMCs. These receptor sequences come from a human donor in good health. Each CDR3 is given with its conserved first and last residue. A D gene is named only where the DNA matches it firmly.

NA	TRBJ1-4	TRBV6-5	CASGRATNEKLFF
TRBD1	TRBJ2-1	TRBV9	CASDRDRGGNEQFF
TRBD2	TRBJ2-7	TRBV5-1	CASSPQAGSTQEQYF
TRBD2	TRBJ2-7	TRBV19	CASSMRLAGAYEQYF
NA	TRBJ2-1	TRBV14	CASSQAGSVRRQFF
TRBD2	TRBJ2-1	TRBV7-3	CASSLGRGVYNEQFF
NA	TRBJ2-2	TRBV7-9	CASSSPPGGPRWELFF
TRBD2	TRBJ2-1	TRBV7-9	CASSSGLAGRSSYNEQFF
NA	TRBJ1-1	TRBV7-9	CSSSSGATEAFF
TRBD1	TRBJ2-7	TRBV7-9	CASSPGQRYEQYF
NA	TRBJ2-5	TRBV6-1	CASSEARQGETQYF
NA	TRBJ1-4	TRBV2	CASRRTGDPKYNEKLFF
TRBD1	TRBJ2-2	TRBV19	CASSIGQGAGELFF
NA	TRBJ2-3	TRBV6-4	CASSDGDSADTQYF
TRBD1	TRBJ1-2	TRBV11-3	CASSSRDQTGNYGYTF
NA	TRBJ2-7	TRBV7-2	CASSLGLATYEQYF
NA	TRBJ1-1	TRBV6-6	CASSYSRLGNTEAFF
TRBD1	TRBJ1-6	TRBV7-9	CSSSYHDRTGVGSPLHF
NA	TRBJ1-4	TRBV5-4	CASSTETNEKLFF
TRBD1	TRBJ2-3	TRBV6-1	CASSVRTGVIDTQYF
NA	TRBJ1-2	TRBV7-9	CASSLAGGATNGYTF
TRBD2	TRBJ2-3	TRBV10-3	CAISESGTSGNPSTDTQYF
NA	TRBJ1-4	TRBV5-1	CASSLQVNEKLFF
NA	TRBJ2-5	TRBV18	CASSPAASQETQYF
TRBD1	TRBJ1-1	TRBV18	CASSPITGTVDEAFF
NA	TRBJ2-7	TRBV5-1	CASSWGVGTYEQYF
NA	TRBJ1-3	TRBV11-3	CASSYGFIYGNTIYF
TRBD1	TRBJ1-6	TRBV19	CASRPPGQGPSPLHF
NA	TRBJ1-1	TRBV6-5	CASSYGGASEAFF
TRBD2	TRBJ2-5	TRBV29-1	CSGLAGGGAETQYF
NA	TRBJ1-5	TRBV4-1	CASSLTSQGNQPQHF
TRBD2	TRBJ2-1	TRBV11-2	CASSLGFTSGSSIGDEQFF
NA	TRBJ1-2	TRBV5-6	CASRHSLRTGRRGYTF
NA	TRBJ2-7	TRBV28	CASNPGQSYEQYF
NA	TRBJ2-5	TRBV18	CASSPIHGETQYF
NA	TRBJ1-4	TRBV7-2	CASSTRGQQILFF
NA	TRBJ1-5	TRBV21-1	CASSNPGTSNQPQHF
TRBD1	TRBJ2-1	TRBV27	CASMATGQGKNEQFF
NA	TRBJ1-2	TRBV6-5	CASSYSPEWAGGYTF
TRBD2	TRBJ2-5	TRBV6-5	CASSSYIAGEGETQYF
TRBD2	TRBJ2-7	TRBV2	CASSTPGLATSSYEQYF
TRBD1	TRBJ2-7	TRBV6-6	CASTLGQGRYEQYF
NA	TRBJ2-1	TRBV7-8	CASSLGSGVEQFF
NA	TRBJ1-2	TRBV23-1	CASSQETNYGYTF
NA	TRBJ1-1	TRBV28	CASSPQMNTEAFF
TRBD2	TRBJ2-5	TRBV9	CASSVGIAGGRETQYF
NA	TRBJ2-2	TRBV5-1	CASSLRSGTKNTGELFF
NA	TRBJ1-2	TRBV7-2	CASSLSRAGYTF
TRBD1	TRBJ1-2	TRBV5-4	CASHGAGGDYGYTF
TRBD2	TRBJ2-7	TRBV2	CASSLGLAGGEQYF
TRBD1	TRBJ1-5	TRBV5-4	CASSRGQGQPQHF
NA	TRBJ1-1	TRBV10-2	CASSVKNTEAFF
TRBD1	TRBJ2-1	TRBV25-1	CASSELRTGRSNEQFF
TRBD1	TRBJ2-5	TRBV28	CASITGVQETQYF
NA	TRBJ2-2	TRBV30	CARRRAGTGELFF
TRBD1	TRBJ1-2	TRBV4-1	CASSQRQGGYGYTF
NA	TRBJ1-2	TRBV7-9	CASSLREYGYTF
NA	TRBJ1-3	TRBV5-4	CASSPGQPSGNTIYF
TRBD2	TRBJ2-5	TRBV4-2	CASSLGQVLAGIETQYF